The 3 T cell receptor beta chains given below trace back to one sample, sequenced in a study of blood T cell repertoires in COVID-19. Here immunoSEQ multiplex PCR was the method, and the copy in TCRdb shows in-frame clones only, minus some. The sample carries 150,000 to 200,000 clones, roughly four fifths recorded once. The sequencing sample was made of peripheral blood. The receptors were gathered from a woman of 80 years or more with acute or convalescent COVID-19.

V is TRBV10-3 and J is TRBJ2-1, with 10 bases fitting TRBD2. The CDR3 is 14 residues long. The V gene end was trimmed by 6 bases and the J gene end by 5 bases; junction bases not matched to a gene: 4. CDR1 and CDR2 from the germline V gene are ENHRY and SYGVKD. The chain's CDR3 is CAISGTSDHNEQFF. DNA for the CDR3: TGTGCCATCAGCGGGACTAGCGACCACAATGAGCAGTTCTTC.

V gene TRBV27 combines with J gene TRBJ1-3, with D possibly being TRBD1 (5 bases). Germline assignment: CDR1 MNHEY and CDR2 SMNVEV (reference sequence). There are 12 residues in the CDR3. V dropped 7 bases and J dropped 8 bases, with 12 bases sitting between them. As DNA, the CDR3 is TGTGCCAGCAACAGGCGGGAAGACACCATATATTTT. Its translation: CASNRREDTIYF.

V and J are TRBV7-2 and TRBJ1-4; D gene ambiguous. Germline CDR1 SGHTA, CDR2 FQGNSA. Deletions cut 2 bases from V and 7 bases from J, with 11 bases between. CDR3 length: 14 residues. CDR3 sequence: CASSLLRISEKLFF. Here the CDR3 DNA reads TGTGCCAGCAGCTTACTCAGGATCTCTGAAAAACTGTTTTTT. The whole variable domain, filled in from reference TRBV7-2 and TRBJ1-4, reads GAGVSQSPSNKVTEKGKDVELRCDPISGHTALYWYRQSLGQGLEFLIYFQGNSAPDKSGLPSDRFSAERTGGSVSTLTIQRTQQEDSAVYLCASSLLRISEKLFFGSGTQLSVL.